Shown below are 5 T cell receptor beta chains from a single sample sequenced in a study of shared clonotypes between healthy human individuals. Clones were sequenced by immunoSEQ multiplex PCR, and TCRdb holds only the in-frame ones, with some missing. The data hold 2 million to 2.5 million clones, with 80% to 95% observed a single time. What was sequenced was naive CD4+ T cells from PBMCs. The subset here: CD45RA+ positively selected. The receptor source for this set is a man aged 18 to 35 in good health. Some clones in this sample may be carry-over from other donors' samples.

This chain links TRBV4-1 with TRBJ1-5, with TRBD1 identical over 7 bases. J was trimmed by 2 bases and V by 1 base; bases with no gene match: 11. Per the germline V gene, CDR1 is MGHRA and CDR2 is YSYEKL. CDR3 length equals 18 residues. Written as DNA, the CDR3 is TGCGCCAGCAGCCAAGTTCCGACAGGGTGGGGGGGCAATCAGCCCCAGCATTTT. This translates into CASSQVPTGWGGNQPQHF.

To note about this clone: This sample also contains other DNA sequences that code for the same CDR3. The genes are TRBV5-1 and TRBJ2-1, with D unresolved. The CDR3 is made up of 13 amino acids. Germline V lookup: CDR1 SGHRS, CDR2 YFSETQ. The V end lost 0 bases, the J end lost 9 bases, and 10 bases lay between the germline ends. The CDR3 here is CASSLEGLAEQFF. Written as DNA, the CDR3 is TGCGCCAGCAGCTTGGAAGGTTTGGCTGAGCAGTTCTTC.

This chain joins TRBV6-5 and TRBJ2-1; 10 bases match TRBD2. With 5 bases clipped from V and 5 bases from J, the junction kept 6 bases outside the gene matches. The CDR3 has 15 residues. The germline V gene encodes CDR1 MNHEY and CDR2 SVGAGI. This CDR3 is CASSGSGRKHNEQFF. The CDR3 nucleotides read TGTGCCAGCAGTGGTAGCGGGAGGAAACACAATGAGCAGTTCTTC.

A remark on this clone: This specimen includes other DNA sequences encoding the same CDR3. The chain uses TRBV4-2 and TRBJ1-1; D unclear. Trimming removed 0 bases from V and 0 bases from J, with 8 bases in between. The CDR3 is made up of 15 amino acids. Per the germline V gene, CDR1 is LGHNA and CDR2 is YNFKEQ. CDR3 region: CASSQDPGVNTEAFF. CDR3 DNA sequence: TGTGCCAGCAGCCAAGATCCGGGAGTGAACACTGAAGCTTTCTTT.

This CDR3 reads CASSPPVLGYTDTQYF. The CDR3 bases are TGTGCCAGTAGTCCACCGGTCTTGGGGTACACAGATACGCAGTATTTT. The rearrangement links TRBV19 to TRBJ2-3; unclear D gene. Germline CDR1 and CDR2: LNHDA and SQIVND (reference sequence). CDR3 length: 16 amino acids. V lost 5 bases and J lost 2, with 17 bases in between.